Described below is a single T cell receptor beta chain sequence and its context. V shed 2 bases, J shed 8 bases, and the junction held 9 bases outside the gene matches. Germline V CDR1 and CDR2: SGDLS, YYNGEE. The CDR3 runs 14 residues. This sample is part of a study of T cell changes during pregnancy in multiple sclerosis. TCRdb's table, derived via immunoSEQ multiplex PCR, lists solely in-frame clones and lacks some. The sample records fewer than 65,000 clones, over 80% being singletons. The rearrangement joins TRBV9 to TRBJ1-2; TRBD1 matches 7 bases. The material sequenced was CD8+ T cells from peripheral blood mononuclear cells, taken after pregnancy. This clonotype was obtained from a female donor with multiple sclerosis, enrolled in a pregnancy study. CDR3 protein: CASSVEQGTKGYTF. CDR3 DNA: TGTGCCAGCAGCGTGGAACAGGGGACGAAAGGCTACACCTTC.